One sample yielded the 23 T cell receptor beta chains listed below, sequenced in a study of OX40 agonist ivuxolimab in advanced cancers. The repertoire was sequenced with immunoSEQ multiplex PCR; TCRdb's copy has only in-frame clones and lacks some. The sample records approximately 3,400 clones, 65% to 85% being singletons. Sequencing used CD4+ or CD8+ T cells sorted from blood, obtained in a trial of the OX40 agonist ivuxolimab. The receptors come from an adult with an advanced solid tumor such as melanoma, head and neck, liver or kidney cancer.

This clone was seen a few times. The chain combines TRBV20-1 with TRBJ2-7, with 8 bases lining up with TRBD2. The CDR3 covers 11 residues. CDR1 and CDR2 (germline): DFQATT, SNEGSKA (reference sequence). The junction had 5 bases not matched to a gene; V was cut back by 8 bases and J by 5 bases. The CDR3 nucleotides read TGCAGTAGCGGGAGAAACGACGAGCAGTACTTC. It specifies CSSGRNDEQYF.

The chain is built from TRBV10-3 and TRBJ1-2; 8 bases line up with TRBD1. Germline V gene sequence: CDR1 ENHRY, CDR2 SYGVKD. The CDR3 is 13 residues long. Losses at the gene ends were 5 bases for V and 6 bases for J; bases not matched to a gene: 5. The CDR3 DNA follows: TGTGCCATCAGTTTCCACAGGGGGGATGGCTACACCTTC. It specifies CAISFHRGDGYTF.

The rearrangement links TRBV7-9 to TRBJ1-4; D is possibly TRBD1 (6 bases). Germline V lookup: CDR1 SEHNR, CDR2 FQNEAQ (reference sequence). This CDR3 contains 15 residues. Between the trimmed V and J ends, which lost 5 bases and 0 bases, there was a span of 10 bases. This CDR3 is CASSPTGSTNEKLFF. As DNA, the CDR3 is TGTGCCAGCAGCCCTACAGGGTCAACTAATGAAAAACTGTTTTTT.

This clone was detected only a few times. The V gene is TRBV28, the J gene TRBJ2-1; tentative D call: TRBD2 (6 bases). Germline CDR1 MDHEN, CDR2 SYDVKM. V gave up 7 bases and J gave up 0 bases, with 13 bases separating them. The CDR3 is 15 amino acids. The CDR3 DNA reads TGTGCCAGCACGGGTCTAGCGTCCTCCTACAATGAGCAGTTCTTC. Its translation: CASTGLASSYNEQFF.

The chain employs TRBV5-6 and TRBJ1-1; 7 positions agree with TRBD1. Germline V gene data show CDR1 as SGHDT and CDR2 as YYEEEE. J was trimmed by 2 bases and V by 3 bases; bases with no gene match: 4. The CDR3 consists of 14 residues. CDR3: CASSSNRGNTEAFF. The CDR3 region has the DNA TGTGCCAGCAGCTCGAACAGGGGAAACACTGAAGCTTTCTTT.

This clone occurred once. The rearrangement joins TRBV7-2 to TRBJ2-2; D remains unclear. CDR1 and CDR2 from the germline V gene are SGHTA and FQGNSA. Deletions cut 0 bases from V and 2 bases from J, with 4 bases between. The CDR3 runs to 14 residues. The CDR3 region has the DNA TGTGCCAGCAGCTTAGCCTCAAACACCGGGGAGCTGTTTTTT. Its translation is CASSLASNTGELFF.

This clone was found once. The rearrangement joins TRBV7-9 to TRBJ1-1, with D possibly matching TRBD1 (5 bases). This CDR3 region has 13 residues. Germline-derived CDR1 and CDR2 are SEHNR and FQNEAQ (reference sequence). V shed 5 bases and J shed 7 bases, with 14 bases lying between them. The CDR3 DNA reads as TGTGCCAGCAGCCTTGGCCCCGGGGGTGAAGCTTTCTTT. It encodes CASSLGPGGEAFF.

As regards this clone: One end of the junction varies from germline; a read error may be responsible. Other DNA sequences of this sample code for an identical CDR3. The CDR3 reads CASSLEVSGQPTGELFF. The CDR3 DNA reads as TGTGCCAGCAGCCTAGAGGTCTCGGGGCAACCAACCGGGGAGTTGTTTTTT. The chain recombines TRBV7-9 with TRBJ2-2, with D possibly called TRBD1 or TRBD2 (5 bases each). Germline V lookup: CDR1 SEHNR, CDR2 FQNEAQ (reference sequence). The CDR3 is 17 residues long. The full variable domain, completed using reference TRBV7-9 and TRBJ2-2, is DTGVSQNPRHKITKRGQNVTFRCDPISEHNRLYWYRQTLGQGPEFLTYFQNEAQLEKSRLLSDRFSAERPKGSFSTLEIQRTEQGDSAMYLCASSLEVSGQPTGELFFGEGSRLTVL.

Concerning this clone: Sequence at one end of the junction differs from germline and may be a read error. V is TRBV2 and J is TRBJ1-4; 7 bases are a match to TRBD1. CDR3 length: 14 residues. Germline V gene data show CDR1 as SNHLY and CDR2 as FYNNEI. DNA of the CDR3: TGTGCCAGCAGCGAAGACAGGGTATACGAAAAACTGTTTTTT. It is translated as CASSEDRVYEKLFF.

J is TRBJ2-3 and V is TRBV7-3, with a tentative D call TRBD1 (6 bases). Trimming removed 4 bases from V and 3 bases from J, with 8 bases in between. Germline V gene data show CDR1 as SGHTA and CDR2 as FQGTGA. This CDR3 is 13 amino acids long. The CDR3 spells CASSSTGTDTQYF. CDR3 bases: TGTGCCAGCAGCTCGACAGGAACAGATACGCAGTATTTT.

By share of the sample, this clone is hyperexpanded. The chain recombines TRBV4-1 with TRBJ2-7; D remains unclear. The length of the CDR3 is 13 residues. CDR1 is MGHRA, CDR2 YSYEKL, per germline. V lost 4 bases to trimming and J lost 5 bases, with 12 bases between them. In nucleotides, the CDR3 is TGCGCCAGCAGCCTTCAGAACCGGGACGAGCAGTACTTC. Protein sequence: CASSLQNRDEQYF.

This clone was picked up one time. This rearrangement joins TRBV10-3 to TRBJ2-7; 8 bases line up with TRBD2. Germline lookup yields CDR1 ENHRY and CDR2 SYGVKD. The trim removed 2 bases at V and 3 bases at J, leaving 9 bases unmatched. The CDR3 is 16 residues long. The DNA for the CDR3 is TGTGCCATCAGTGAGACTTTTAGCGGGAACGGCTACGAGCAGTACTTC. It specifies CAISETFSGNGYEQYF.

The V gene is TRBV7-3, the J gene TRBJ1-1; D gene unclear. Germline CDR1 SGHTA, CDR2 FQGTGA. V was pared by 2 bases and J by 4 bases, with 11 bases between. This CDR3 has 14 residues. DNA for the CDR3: TGTGCCAGCAGCTTATGGGGAGCTGGCACTGAAGCTTTCTTT. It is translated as CASSLWGAGTEAFF.

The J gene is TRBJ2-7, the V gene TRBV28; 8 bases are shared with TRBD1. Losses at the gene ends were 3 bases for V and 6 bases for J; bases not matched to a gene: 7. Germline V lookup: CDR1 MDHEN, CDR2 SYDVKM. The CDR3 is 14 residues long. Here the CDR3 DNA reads TGTGCCAGCAGTTTCACAACAGGGACAGGCGAGCAGTACTTC. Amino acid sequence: CASSFTTGTGEQYF.

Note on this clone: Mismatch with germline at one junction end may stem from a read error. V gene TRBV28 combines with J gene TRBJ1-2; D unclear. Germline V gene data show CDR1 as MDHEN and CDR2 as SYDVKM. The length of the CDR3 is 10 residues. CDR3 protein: CASSRGFFAF. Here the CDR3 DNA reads TGTGCCAGCAGTAGAGGGTTTTTCGCCTTC.

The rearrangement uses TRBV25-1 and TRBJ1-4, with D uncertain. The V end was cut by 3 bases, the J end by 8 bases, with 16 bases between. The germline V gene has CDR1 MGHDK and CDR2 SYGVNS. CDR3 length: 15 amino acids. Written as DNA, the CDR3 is TGTGCCAGCAGTGATCGGACGGGAGATTGGGAAAAACTGTTTTTT. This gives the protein CASSDRTGDWEKLFF.

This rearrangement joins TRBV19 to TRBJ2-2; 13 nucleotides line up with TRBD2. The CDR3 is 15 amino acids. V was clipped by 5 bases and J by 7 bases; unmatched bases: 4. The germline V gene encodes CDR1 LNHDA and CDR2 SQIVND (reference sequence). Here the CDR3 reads CASSPRTSGSGELFF. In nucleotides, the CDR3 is TGTGCCAGTAGTCCAAGGACTAGCGGGAGCGGGGAGCTGTTTTTT.

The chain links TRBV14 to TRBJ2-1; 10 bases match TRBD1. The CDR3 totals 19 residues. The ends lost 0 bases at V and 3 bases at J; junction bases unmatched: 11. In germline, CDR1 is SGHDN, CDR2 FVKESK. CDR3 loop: CASSQDAWEGQGLYNEQFF. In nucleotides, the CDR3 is TGTGCCAGCAGCCAAGACGCTTGGGAGGGACAGGGGCTCTACAATGAGCAGTTCTTC.

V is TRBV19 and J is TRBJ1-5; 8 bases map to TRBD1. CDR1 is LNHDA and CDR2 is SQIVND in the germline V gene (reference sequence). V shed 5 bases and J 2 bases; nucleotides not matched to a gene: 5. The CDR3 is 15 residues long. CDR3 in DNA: TGTGCCAGTAGTGGGACAGGTTGGGGCAATCAGCCCCAGCATTTT. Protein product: CASSGTGWGNQPQHF.

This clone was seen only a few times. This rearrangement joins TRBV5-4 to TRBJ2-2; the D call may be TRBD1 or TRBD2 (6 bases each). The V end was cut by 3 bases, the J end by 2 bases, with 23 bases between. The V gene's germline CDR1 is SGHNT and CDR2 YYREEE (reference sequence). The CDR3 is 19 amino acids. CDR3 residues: CASSSFPKSGDTNTGELFF. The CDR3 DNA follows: TGTGCCAGCAGCTCCTTCCCGAAATCGGGGGACACCAACACCGGGGAGCTGTTTTTT.

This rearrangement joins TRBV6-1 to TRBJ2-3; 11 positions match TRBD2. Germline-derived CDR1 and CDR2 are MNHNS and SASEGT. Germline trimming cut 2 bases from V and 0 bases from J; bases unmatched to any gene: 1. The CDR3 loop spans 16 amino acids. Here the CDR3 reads CASSEPSGRSTDTQYF. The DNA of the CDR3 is TGTGCCAGCAGTGAACCTAGCGGGAGGAGCACAGATACGCAGTATTTT.

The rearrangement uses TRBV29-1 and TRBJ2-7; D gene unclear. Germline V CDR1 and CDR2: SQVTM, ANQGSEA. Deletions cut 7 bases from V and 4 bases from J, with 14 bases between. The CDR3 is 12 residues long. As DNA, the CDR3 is TGCAGCGCCCGAATCGGAATGTACGAGCAGTACTTC. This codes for CSARIGMYEQYF.

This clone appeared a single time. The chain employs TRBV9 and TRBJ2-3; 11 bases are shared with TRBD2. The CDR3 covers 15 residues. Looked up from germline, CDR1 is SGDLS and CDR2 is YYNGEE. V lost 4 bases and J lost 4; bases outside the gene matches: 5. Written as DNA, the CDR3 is TGTGCCAGCAGCCAACTAGCGGGAGAGTCAGATACGCAGTATTTT. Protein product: CASSQLAGESDTQYF.